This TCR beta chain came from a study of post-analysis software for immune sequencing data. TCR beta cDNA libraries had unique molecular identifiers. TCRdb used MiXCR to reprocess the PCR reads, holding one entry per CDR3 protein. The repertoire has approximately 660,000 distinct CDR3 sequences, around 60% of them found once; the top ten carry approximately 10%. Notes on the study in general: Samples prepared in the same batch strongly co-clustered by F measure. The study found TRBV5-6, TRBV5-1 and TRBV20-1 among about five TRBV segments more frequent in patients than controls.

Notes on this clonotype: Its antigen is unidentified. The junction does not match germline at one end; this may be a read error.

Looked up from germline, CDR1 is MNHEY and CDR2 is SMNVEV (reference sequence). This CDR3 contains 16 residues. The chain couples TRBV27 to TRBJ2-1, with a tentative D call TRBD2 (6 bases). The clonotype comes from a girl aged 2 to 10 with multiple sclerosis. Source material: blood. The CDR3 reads CASSLRGSQLNNEQFF. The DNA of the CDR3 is TGTGCTAGCAGCCTTCGGGGGTCGCAATTAAACAATGAGCAGTTCTTC.